This TCR beta chain was identified in a study of identical twins. TCRdb used MiXCR to reprocess the 5' RACE reads, holding one entry per CDR3 protein. The sample gives around 370,000 distinct CDR3 sequences, about 10% of which show up once; roughly 9% is in the top ten. The junction had 0 bases not matched to a gene; V was cut back by 2 bases and J by 2 bases. The germline V gene encodes CDR1 ENHRY and CDR2 SYGVKD. The CDR3 extends over 15 amino acids. This clonotype occurred a few times. What it recognizes is unknown. Study-level points and caveats: Out-of-frame alpha sequences common to twins exhibited a surplus of low generation probability. Beta clonotypes that were abundant in cord blood contained fewer insertions, a pattern absent from memory repertoires.

The TCR was taken from a woman aged 45-60 years in good health. The sequencing sample was made of naive T cells sorted from blood. The rearrangement links TRBV10-3 to TRBJ2-1; the match to TRBD2 covers 10 bases. The CDR3 DNA reads as TGTGCCATCAGTGAGGGGACTAGCGCCTACAATGAGCAGTTCTTC. Its protein product is CAISEGTSAYNEQFF.